Each of the 21 T cell receptor beta chains below was sequenced from the same sample in a study of T cells in localized non-small cell lung cancer. Assay: immunoSEQ multiplex PCR; the TCRdb copy retains only in-frame clones and omits some. The table lists roughly 25,000 clones, roughly nine tenths of them singletons. Sequencing was performed on peripheral blood, taken before any cancer treatment. Source of these receptors: an older female donor with stage II squamous cell lung carcinoma.

The chain links TRBV7-2 to TRBJ2-1; 10 positions match TRBD2. Germline V gene data show CDR1 as SGHTA and CDR2 as FQGNSA. J was trimmed by 12 bases and V by 1 base; bases with no gene match: 9. The CDR3 spans 15 residues. CDR3 DNA: TGTGCCAGCAGCTTAGGTCTTCTAGCGGGGGATCCGCAGTTCTTC. Protein product: CASSLGLLAGDPQFF. Full variable domain (outside the CDR3, taken from reference TRBV7-2 and TRBJ2-1): GAGVSQSPSNKVTEKGKDVELRCDPISGHTALYWYRQSLGQGLEFLIYFQGNSAPDKSGLPSDRFSAERTGGSVSTLTIQRTQQEDSAVYLCASSLGLLAGDPQFFGPGTRLTVL.

V usage is TRBV7-9 and J usage is TRBJ2-3; 7 nucleotides line up with TRBD1. The CDR3 loop spans 15 amino acids. After removal of 5 bases from V and 0 bases from J, the junction contained 5 bases not matched to a gene. Looked up from germline, CDR1 is SEHNR and CDR2 is FQNEAQ (reference sequence). CDR3 bases: TGTGCCAGCAGCCCCGGGACAGAAAGCACAGATACGCAGTATTTT. This sequence encodes CASSPGTESTDTQYF. Full variable domain (remainder filled in from reference TRBV7-9 and TRBJ2-3): DTGVSQNPRHKITKRGQNVTFRCDPISEHNRLYWYRQTLGQGPEFLTYFQNEAQLEKSRLLSDRFSAERPKGSFSTLEIQRTEQGDSAMYLCASSPGTESTDTQYFGPGTRLTVL.

By sample fraction, this clone is hyperexpanded. This chain links TRBV14 with TRBJ1-1, with D perhaps matching TRBD1 (5 bases). Trimming left V 4 bases short and J 4 bases short, with 10 bases between. The CDR3 totals 13 residues. Germline CDR1 is SGHDN and CDR2 is FVKESK. This CDR3 is CASSPWGITEAFF. CDR3 in DNA: TGTGCCAGCAGCCCGTGGGGGATCACTGAAGCTTTCTTT.

The chain recombines TRBV4-1 with TRBJ1-5; D remains unclear. CDR3 size: 13 residues. Germline V gene data show CDR1 as MGHRA and CDR2 as YSYEKL. Trimming took 0 bases from V and 5 from J, leaving 5 bases between them. The CDR3 loop is CASSQERDQPQHF. As DNA, the CDR3 is TGCGCCAGCAGCCAAGAAAGGGATCAGCCCCAGCATTTT.

V usage is TRBV21-1 and J usage is TRBJ2-3. TRBV21-1 is a pseudogene segment. This CDR3 has 13 amino acids. CDR3 nucleotide sequence: TGTGCCAGCAGCTCCCCGTCTGGGGATACGCAGTATTTT. Its protein is CASSSPSGDTQYF.

This chain links TRBV7-2 with TRBJ1-1; 8 nucleotides match TRBD1. The V gene end was trimmed by 2 bases and the J gene end by 4 bases; junction bases not matched to a gene: 9. Germline values: CDR1 SGHTA, CDR2 FQGNSA. The CDR3 extends over 16 amino acids. CDR3 region: CASSLNSRQGSTEAFF. DNA of the CDR3: TGTGCCAGCAGCTTAAACTCGAGACAGGGGAGCACTGAAGCTTTCTTT.

This clone appeared once. One end of the junction fails to match germline, which may point to a read error. This same CDR3 is encoded by further DNA sequences in the sample. The chain couples TRBV28 to TRBJ2-7; possibly TRBD1 for D (6 bases). In germline, CDR1 is MDHEN, CDR2 SYDVKM. The CDR3 extends over 14 amino acids. In DNA form, the CDR3 reads TGTGCCAGTAGTTTACAGGGCCCCCCCTGGGAGCAGTACTTC. Its protein product is CASSLQGPPWEQYF.

V and J are TRBV5-1 and TRBJ1-5; tentative D call: TRBD1 (5 bases). This CDR3 is built from 16 residues. Trimming removed 4 bases from V and 1 base from J, with 15 bases in between. Germline CDR1 and CDR2: SGHRS and YFSETQ. The DNA for the CDR3 is TGCGCCAGCAGCCCTGAAGGGGAAGGGAGCAATCAGCCCCAGCATTTT. This sequence encodes CASSPEGEGSNQPQHF.

This clone was found a few times. The chain is built from TRBV4-3 and TRBJ1-2; perhaps TRBD1 as D (6 bases). CDR1 is LGHNA and CDR2 is YSLEER in the germline V gene. The CDR3 consists of 16 residues. Between the trimmed V and J ends, which lost 4 bases and 4 bases, there was a span of 19 bases. CDR3 in amino acids: CASSPPGSNRVYGYTF. The CDR3 nucleotides read TGCGCCAGCAGCCCGCCCGGGTCCAACAGGGTCTATGGCTACACCTTC.

CDR3 nucleotide sequence: TGTGCCAGCAGTCTACGGAACACCGGGGAGCTGTTTTTT. Encoded protein: CASSLRNTGELFF. This chain uses TRBV28 with TRBJ2-2; D is unresolved. Trimming took off 5 bases at V and 1 base at J, with 5 bases between the two ends. There are 13 residues in the CDR3. From germline, CDR1 is MDHEN and CDR2 SYDVKM.

V gene TRBV15 combines with J gene TRBJ1-3; D possibly corresponds to TRBD1 (6 bases). The CDR3 runs to 15 residues. V was clipped by 0 bases and J by 1 base, with 7 bases between them. CDR1 LNHNV and CDR2 YYDKDF come from the germline V gene (reference sequence). The CDR3 nucleotides are TGTGCCACCAGCAGAGACAGGGGATCTGGAAACACCATATATTTT. Translation gives CATSRDRGSGNTIYF.

The CDR3 region has the DNA TGTGCCAGCAGTGAGCGCGCAGTGCAGTTCTTC. Its translation: CASSERAVQFF. The chain employs TRBV6-5 and TRBJ2-1; D call uncertain. This CDR3 has 11 amino acids. Trimming took 5 bases from V and 12 from J, leaving 11 bases between them. Looked up from germline, CDR1 is MNHEY and CDR2 is SVGAGI.

The J gene is TRBJ2-1, the V gene TRBV7-9; D gene uncertain. Germline-derived CDR1 and CDR2 are SEHNR and FQNEAQ (reference sequence). V shed 5 bases and J shed 7 bases, with 6 bases lying between them. This CDR3 has 11 amino acids. The CDR3 region has the DNA TGTGCCAGCAGCCTCCAAAATGAGCAGTTCTTC. Amino acid sequence: CASSLQNEQFF.

CDR3 residues: CASTPTGTSYEQYF. In DNA form, the CDR3 reads TGTGCCAGCACCCCTACAGGGACCTCCTACGAGCAGTACTTC. The chain links TRBV6-6 to TRBJ2-7; D might be TRBD1 (6 bases). Germline-derived CDR1 and CDR2 are MNHNY and SVGAGI (reference sequence). The CDR3 is 14 amino acids. Trimming removed 7 bases from V and 0 bases from J, with 13 bases in between.

The chain has TRBV6-1 and TRBJ2-5; D call uncertain. The CDR3 is 13 residues long. The germline V gene encodes CDR1 MNHNS and CDR2 SASEGT. V was clipped by 1 base and J by 4 bases, with 7 bases between them. CDR3: CASSEVEPETQYF. The CDR3 DNA sequence: TGTGCCAGCAGTGAAGTAGAACCAGAGACCCAGTACTTC.

The rearrangement uses TRBV19 and TRBJ2-1; tentatively, D is TRBD2 (5 bases). The CDR3 covers 14 residues. The V and J ends lost 7 bases and 3 bases respectively, with 13 bases between them. Germline V gene data show CDR1 as LNHDA and CDR2 as SQIVND (reference sequence). This CDR3 is CASKRAALYNEQFF. DNA for the CDR3: TGTGCCAGTAAAAGAGCGGCGCTCTACAATGAGCAGTTCTTC. The entire variable domain, with the rest obtained from reference TRBV19 and TRBJ2-1, is as follows: DGGITQSPKYLFRKEGQNVTLSCEQNLNHDAMYWYRQDPGQGLRLIYYSQIVNDFQKGDIAEGYSVSREKKESFPLTVTSAQKNPTAFYLCASKRAALYNEQFFGPGTRLTVL.

V usage is TRBV6-1 and J usage is TRBJ2-7; D unclear. CDR3 length: 12 residues. Deletions cut 2 bases from V and 7 bases from J, with 9 bases between. CDR1 is MNHNS, CDR2 SASEGT, per germline. The CDR3 here is CASSETAWEQYF. For the CDR3, the DNA is TGTGCCAGCAGTGAAACGGCCTGGGAGCAGTACTTC.

V usage is TRBV5-1 and J usage is TRBJ2-3, with D possibly matching TRBD1 (6 bases). Trimming shortened V by 1 base and J by 4 bases, and 10 bases separated the two germline ends. Germline V lookup: CDR1 SGHRS, CDR2 YFSETQ. The CDR3 spans 14 residues. The CDR3 region has the DNA TGCGCCAGCAGCTTGCAGGGGAACGCAGATACGCAGTATTTT. The encoded protein is CASSLQGNADTQYF.

The chain is built from TRBV9 and TRBJ2-3; 7 positions match TRBD2. CDR1 is SGDLS and CDR2 is YYNGEE in the germline V gene. V dropped 0 bases and J dropped 0; count of bases not matched to a gene: 4. The CDR3 runs 16 residues. In nucleotides, the CDR3 is TGTGCCAGCAGCGTAGATAGCGGGTCTAGCACAGATACGCAGTATTTT. As protein: CASSVDSGSSTDTQYF. Full variable domain (missing parts from reference TRBV9 and TRBJ2-3): DSGVTQTPKHLITATGQRVTLRCSPRSGDLSVYWYQQSLDQGLQFLIQYYNGEERAKGNILERFSAQQFPDLHSELNLSSLELGDSALYFCASSVDSGSSTDTQYFGPGTRLTVL.

J is TRBJ1-2 and V is TRBV7-9; the D is unclear. The CDR3 covers 15 residues. The V gene lost 1 base and the J gene lost 6 bases, with 15 bases spanning the gap. CDR1 SEHNR and CDR2 FQNEAQ come from the germline V gene (reference sequence). The CDR3 spells CASSLVTEADNGYTF. CDR3 bases: TGTGCCAGCAGCTTAGTGACGGAGGCCGATAATGGCTACACCTTC. Full variable domain (outside the CDR3, taken from reference TRBV7-9 and TRBJ1-2): DTGVSQNPRHKITKRGQNVTFRCDPISEHNRLYWYRQTLGQGPEFLTYFQNEAQLEKSRLLSDRFSAERPKGSFSTLEIQRTEQGDSAMYLCASSLVTEADNGYTFGSGTRLTVV.

This clone was seen a handful of times. This rearrangement joins TRBV14 to TRBJ1-3; D may be TRBD1 (5 bases). The V end was cut by 8 bases, the J end by 2 bases, with 16 bases between. CDR1 and CDR2 (germline): SGHDN, FVKESK. The CDR3 consists of 15 residues. The CDR3: CASGYSRAAGNTIYF. The CDR3 DNA is TGTGCCAGCGGCTACAGCAGGGCGGCTGGAAACACCATATATTTT.